This T cell receptor beta chain derives from a study of OX40 agonist ivuxolimab in advanced cancers. Study-wide context: Patients were over 65% male with ages roughly 23 to 79, mean about 60.

Germline loops: CDR1 LGHNT, CDR2 FRNRAP. The CDR3 sequence is 14 residues long. V lost 0 bases, J lost 2 bases, and 7 bases lay in between. This clone was counted once. Its antigen is unknown. Study-level points and caveats: The specificity for antigen of the expanded peripheral T cells was not determined. Researchers report that CD8+ T cells had, on average, more expanded clones than CD4+. Also showing low normalized T-cell clonal expansion were some of the nonresponders.

The method was immunoSEQ multiplex PCR; TCRdb's version includes in-frame clones alone and lacks a portion of them. The table has around 25,000 clones, 75% to 90% seen once. This TCR derives from an adult with an advanced solid tumor such as melanoma, head and neck, liver or kidney cancer. This chain connects TRBV12-5 to TRBJ1-2; D ambiguous. Sequenced material: CD4+ or CD8+ T cells sorted from blood, taken in a trial of the OX40 agonist ivuxolimab. The CDR3 here is CASGLVNPNYGYTF. The DNA for the CDR3 is TGTGCTAGTGGTTTGGTAAACCCAAACTATGGCTACACCTTC.